This T cell receptor (beta chain) came from a study of T cell responses to AZD1222 COVID-19 vaccine. Generated by immunoSEQ multiplex PCR, the TCRdb table keeps only in-frame clones and is missing some. The sample includes more than 95,000 clones, approximately 85% of them seen just once. The CDR3 spans 10 residues. With 10 bases removed from V and 6 bases from J, the gap between germline ends came to 9 bases. CDR1 is SNHLY, CDR2 FYNNEI, per germline. Study results and caveats: White British ancestry dominated among donors, who included more females, and clonal diversity was possibly underestimated. Seropositive at baseline were only a handful of AZD1222 recipients. A rise in Spike-specific TCR breadth and depth followed two AZD1222 doses.

Comment on this clone: What it recognizes is unknown.

Here the sequenced sample was peripheral blood, taken on day 0 of MenACWY control vaccination. This receptor was identified in an adult in good health. This rearrangement joins TRBV2 to TRBJ1-1; D unresolved. CDR3 protein: CATLGSEAFF. The CDR3 bases are TGTGCCACCCTCGGATCTGAAGCTTTCTTT.